This T cell receptor (beta chain) was identified in a study of CD8 T cells in Susac syndrome. With regard to this clonotype: Its antigen is unidentified.

The CDR3 spans 14 residues. Germline loops: CDR1 MNHEY, CDR2 SMNVEV (reference sequence). The germline V and J ends were trimmed by 0 bases and 2 bases, with 8 bases remaining between them. Study findings and constraints: The authors acknowledged that the study's TCR sequencing and HLA analysis involved relatively few individuals.

The RNA input was 0.5 to 1 ug, and it was reverse transcribed with random hexamers. The CDR3 of TCR beta was amplified by immunoSEQ multiplex PCR across 54 Vbeta and 13 Jbeta. MiXCR, run by TCRdb on the immunoSEQ multiplex PCR reads, gives a single entry per CDR3 protein. The sample consists of some 400,000 distinct CDR3 sequences, around 83% of them appearing once. The material sequenced was CD8+ T cells from PBMCs. The receptor's source is a human donor with multiple sclerosis. The rearrangement joins TRBV27 to TRBJ2-7; TRBD1 is a possible D gene (5 bases). CDR3 in DNA: TGTGCCAGCAGTTTATCTTTGGGGCCCTACGAGCAGTACTTC. Residues: CASSLSLGPYEQYF.